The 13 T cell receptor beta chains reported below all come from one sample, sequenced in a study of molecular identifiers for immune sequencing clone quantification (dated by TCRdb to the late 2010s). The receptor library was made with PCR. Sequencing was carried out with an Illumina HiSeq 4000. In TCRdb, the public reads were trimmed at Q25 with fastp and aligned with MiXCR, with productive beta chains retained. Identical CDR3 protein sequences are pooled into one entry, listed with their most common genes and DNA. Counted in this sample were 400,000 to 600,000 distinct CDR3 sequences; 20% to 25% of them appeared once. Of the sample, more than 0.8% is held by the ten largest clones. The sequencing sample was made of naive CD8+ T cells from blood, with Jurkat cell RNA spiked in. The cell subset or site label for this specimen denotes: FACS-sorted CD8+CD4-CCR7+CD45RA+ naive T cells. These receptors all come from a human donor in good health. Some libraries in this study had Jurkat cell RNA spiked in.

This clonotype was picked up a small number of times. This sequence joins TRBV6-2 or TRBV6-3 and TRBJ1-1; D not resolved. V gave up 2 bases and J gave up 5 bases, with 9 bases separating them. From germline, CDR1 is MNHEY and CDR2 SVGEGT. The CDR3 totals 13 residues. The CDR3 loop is CASSYVAWTEAFF. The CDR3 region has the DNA TGTGCCAGCAGTTACGTGGCCTGGACTGAAGCTTTCTTT.

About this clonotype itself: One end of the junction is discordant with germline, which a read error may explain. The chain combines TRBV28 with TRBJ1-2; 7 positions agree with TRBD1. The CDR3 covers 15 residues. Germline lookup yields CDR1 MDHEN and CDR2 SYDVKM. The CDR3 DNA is TGTGCCAACAGTTCGAGGGGGCGCCTGGGCTATGGCTACACCTTC. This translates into CANSSRGRLGYGYTF.

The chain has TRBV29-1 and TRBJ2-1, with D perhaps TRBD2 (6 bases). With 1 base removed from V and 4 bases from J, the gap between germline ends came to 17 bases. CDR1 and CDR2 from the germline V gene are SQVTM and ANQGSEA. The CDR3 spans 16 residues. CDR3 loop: CSVEGFKGGIYNEQFF. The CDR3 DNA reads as TGCAGCGTTGAAGGGTTTAAAGGAGGGATTTACAATGAGCAGTTCTTC.

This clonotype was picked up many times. This CDR3 is CASTVYSNQPQHF. CDR3 coding DNA: TGTGCCAGCACAGTGTATAGCAATCAGCCCCAGCATTTT. The chain employs TRBV2 and TRBJ1-5; no clear D gene. Germline V gene data show CDR1 as SNHLY and CDR2 as FYNNEI. Trimming stripped 7 bases from V and 0 bases from J, with 7 bases between. This CDR3 spans 13 amino acids. The variable domain in full, with the rest retrieved from reference TRBV2 and TRBJ1-5, is EPEVTQTPSHQVTQMGQEVILRCVPISNHLYFYWYRQILGQKVEFLVSFYNNEISEKSEIFDDQFSVERPDGSNFTLKIRSTKLEDSAMYFCASTVYSNQPQHFGDGTRLSIL.

Here the CDR3 DNA reads TGTGCCAGCAGCAATATTGGGCAGGGGAGAAACACCGGGGAGCTGTTTTTT. It specifies CASSNIGQGRNTGELFF. The chain carries TRBV7-6 and TRBJ2-2; D perhaps matches TRBD1 (6 bases). CDR3 length equals 17 residues. Germline assignment: CDR1 SGHVS and CDR2 FNYEAQ. Trimming shortened V by 5 bases and J by 2 bases, and 18 bases separated the two germline ends. The full variable domain, its missing parts supplied by reference TRBV7-6 and TRBJ2-2, is GAGVSQSPRYKVTKRGQDVALRCDPISGHVSLYWYRQALGQGPEFLTYFNYEAQQDKSGLPNDRFSAERPEGSISTLTIQRTEQRDSAMYRCASSNIGQGRNTGELFFGEGSRLTVL.

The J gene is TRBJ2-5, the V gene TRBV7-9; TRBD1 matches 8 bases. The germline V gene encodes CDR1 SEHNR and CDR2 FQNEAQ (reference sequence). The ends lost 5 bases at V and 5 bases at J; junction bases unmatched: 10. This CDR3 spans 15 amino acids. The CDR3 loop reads CASSLMVTGEETQYF. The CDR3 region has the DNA TGTGCCAGCAGCCTAATGGTGACAGGGGAGGAGACCCAGTACTTC.

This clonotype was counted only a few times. Here the CDR3 DNA reads TGTGCCAGCAGTTTTCGACCGAACACTGAAGCTTTCTTT. It is translated as CASSFRPNTEAFF. V usage is TRBV28 and J usage is TRBJ1-1; D not resolved. The germline V and J ends were trimmed by 3 bases and 1 base, with 6 bases remaining between them. The CDR3 spans 13 residues. Germline V gene data show CDR1 as MDHEN and CDR2 as SYDVKM.

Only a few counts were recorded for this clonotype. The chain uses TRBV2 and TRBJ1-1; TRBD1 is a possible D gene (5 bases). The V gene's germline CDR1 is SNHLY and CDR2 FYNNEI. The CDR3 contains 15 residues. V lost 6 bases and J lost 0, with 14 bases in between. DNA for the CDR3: TGTGCCAGCAGCCCCGATGGGGCAGTGAACACTGAAGCTTTCTTT. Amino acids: CASSPDGAVNTEAFF.

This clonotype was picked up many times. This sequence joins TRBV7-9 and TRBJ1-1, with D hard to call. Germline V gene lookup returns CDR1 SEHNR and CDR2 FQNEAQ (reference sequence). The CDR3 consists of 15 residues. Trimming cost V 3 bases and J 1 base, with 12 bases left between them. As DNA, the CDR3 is TGTGCCAGCAGCTTCTCATACGGGGAGAACACTGAAGCTTTCTTT. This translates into CASSFSYGENTEAFF. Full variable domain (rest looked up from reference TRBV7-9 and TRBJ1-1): DTGVSQNPRHKITKRGQNVTFRCDPISEHNRLYWYRQTLGQGPEFLTYFQNEAQLEKSRLLSDRFSAERPKGSFSTLEIQRTEQGDSAMYLCASSFSYGENTEAFFGQGTRLTVV.

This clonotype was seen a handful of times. DNA for the CDR3: TGCGCCAGCAGCCAAAGGGGGGGAGGGATTTACAATGAGCAGTTCTTC. Translating it yields CASSQRGGGIYNEQFF. The chain is built from TRBV4-1 and TRBJ2-1, with D possibly TRBD2 on 7 matching bases. The CDR3 consists of 16 residues. V was trimmed by 2 bases and J by 4 bases, leaving 15 bases between them. Germline CDR1 MGHRA, CDR2 YSYEKL.

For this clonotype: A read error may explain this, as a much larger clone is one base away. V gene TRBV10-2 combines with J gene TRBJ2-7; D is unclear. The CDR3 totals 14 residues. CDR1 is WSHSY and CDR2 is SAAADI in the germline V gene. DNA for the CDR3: TGCGTCAGCAGTGAAACGGCCGGCCCCTACGAGCAGTACTTC. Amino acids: CVSSETAGPYEQYF.

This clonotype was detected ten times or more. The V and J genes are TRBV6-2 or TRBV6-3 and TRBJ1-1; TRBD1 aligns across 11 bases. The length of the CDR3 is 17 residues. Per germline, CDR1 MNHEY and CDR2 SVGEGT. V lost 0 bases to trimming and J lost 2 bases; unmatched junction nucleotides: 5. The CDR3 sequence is CASSYSTDRGLNTEAFF. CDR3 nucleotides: TGTGCCAGCAGTTACTCAACGGACAGGGGGCTAAACACTGAAGCTTTCTTT.

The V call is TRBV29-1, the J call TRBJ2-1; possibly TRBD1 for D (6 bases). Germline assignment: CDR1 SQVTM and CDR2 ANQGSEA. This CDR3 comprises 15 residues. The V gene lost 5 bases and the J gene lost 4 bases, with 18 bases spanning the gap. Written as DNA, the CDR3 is TGCAGCGTTCCTGGACAGTCTTACATATACAATGAGCAGTTCTTC. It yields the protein CSVPGQSYIYNEQFF.